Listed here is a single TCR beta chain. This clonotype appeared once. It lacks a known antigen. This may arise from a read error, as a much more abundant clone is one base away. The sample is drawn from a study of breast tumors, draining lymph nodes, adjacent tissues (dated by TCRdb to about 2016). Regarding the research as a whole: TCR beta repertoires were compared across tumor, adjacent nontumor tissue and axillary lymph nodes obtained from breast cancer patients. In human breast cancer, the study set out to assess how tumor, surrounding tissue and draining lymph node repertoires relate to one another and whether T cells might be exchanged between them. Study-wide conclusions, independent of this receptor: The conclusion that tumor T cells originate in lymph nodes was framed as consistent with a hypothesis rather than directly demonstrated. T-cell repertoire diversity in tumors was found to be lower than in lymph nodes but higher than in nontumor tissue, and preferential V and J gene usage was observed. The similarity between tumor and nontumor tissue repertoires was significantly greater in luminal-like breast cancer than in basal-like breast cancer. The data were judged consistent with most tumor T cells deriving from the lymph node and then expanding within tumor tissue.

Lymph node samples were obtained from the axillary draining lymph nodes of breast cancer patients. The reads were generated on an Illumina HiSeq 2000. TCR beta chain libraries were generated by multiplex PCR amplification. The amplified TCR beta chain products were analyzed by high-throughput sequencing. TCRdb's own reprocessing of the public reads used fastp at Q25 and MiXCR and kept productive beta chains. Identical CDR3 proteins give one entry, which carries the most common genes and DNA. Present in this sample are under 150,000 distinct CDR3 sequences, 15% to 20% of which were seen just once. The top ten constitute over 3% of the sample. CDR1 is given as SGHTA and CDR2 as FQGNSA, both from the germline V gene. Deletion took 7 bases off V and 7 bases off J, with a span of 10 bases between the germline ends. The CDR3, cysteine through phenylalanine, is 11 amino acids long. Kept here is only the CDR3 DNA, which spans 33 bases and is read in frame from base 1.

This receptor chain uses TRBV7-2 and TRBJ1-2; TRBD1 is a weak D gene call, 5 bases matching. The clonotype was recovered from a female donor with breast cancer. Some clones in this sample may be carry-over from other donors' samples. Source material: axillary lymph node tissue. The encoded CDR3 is CASITGFGYTF. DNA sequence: TGTGCCAGCATCACAGGATTTGGCTACACCTTC.